Following are 26 T cell receptor beta chains from one sample sequenced in a study of graft-versus-host responses after intestinal transplantation (dated by TCRdb to 2020 to 2023). The library was produced with the immunoSEQ multiplex PCR assay. What TCRdb holds here is the immuneACCESS table cut down to in-frame rearrangements. Part of the clones is not present; checked against another copy, under half of the missing clones reflect an unresolved V gene, and the others are unexplained. This sample gives about 21,000 clones in total; approximately 40% of them show up just once. Over 1.5% of the sample is in the top ten clones. In the paper's terms, the time point label means: cells obtained before transplantation from donor or recipient. In the mixed lymphocyte reactions, roughly 200,000 CFSE-labeled pre-transplant responders were plated with roughly 200,000 irradiated violet-dye-labeled stimulators and cultured for 5 to 7 days.

The sample here was alloreactive CD8+ T cells from a mixed lymphocyte reaction culture, taken before intestinal transplant. The cell subset or site tag for this specimen amounts to: CFSE-low proliferating T cells sorted from roughly six-day pre-transplant mixed lymphocyte reaction (GvH or HvG direction). All receptors come from a human patient who received an intestinal transplant.

This rearrangement joins TRBV7-9 to TRBJ1-1, with no clear D. Germline lookup yields CDR1 SEHNR and CDR2 FQNEAQ (reference sequence). The CDR3 length is 13 residues. The V and J ends lost 6 bases and 5 bases respectively, with 13 bases between them. CDR3 DNA sequence: TGTGCCAGCAGTTACCCAGTGGGTACTGAAGCTTTCTTT. Its translation: CASSYPVGTEAFF.

The chain links TRBV19 to TRBJ1-4; D might be TRBD1 (5 bases). Germline V gene sequence: CDR1 LNHDA, CDR2 SQIVND (reference sequence). CDR3 length: 16 amino acids. Trimming took 5 bases from V and 0 from J, leaving 13 bases between them. DNA of the CDR3: TGTGCCAGTAGTCTCCAGGGAGTGACAACTAATGAAAAACTGTTTTTT. Encoded protein: CASSLQGVTTNEKLFF.

DNA for the CDR3: TGTGCCAGTAGGGGAATTGGGACAGTTAACTATGGCTACACCTTC. This translates into CASRGIGTVNYGYTF. V is TRBV19 and J is TRBJ1-2; 7 bases line up with TRBD1. This CDR3 spans 15 amino acids. Germline V gene lookup returns CDR1 LNHDA and CDR2 SQIVND (reference sequence). J was trimmed by 1 base and V by 6 bases; bases with no gene match: 8.

The V gene is TRBV5-4, the J gene TRBJ2-7; possibly TRBD1 for D (5 bases). V lost 3 bases, J lost 2 bases, and 18 bases lay in between. Germline V gene sequence: CDR1 SGHNT, CDR2 YYREEE (reference sequence). This CDR3 contains 16 residues. CDR3 sequence: CASSSGPQGIAYEQYF. CDR3 nucleotide sequence: TGTGCCAGCAGCTCAGGCCCGCAGGGAATTGCCTACGAGCAGTACTTC.

This clone has a handful of counts. This chain joins TRBV9 and TRBJ2-1; D may match TRBD1 or TRBD2 (5 bases each). Trimming took off 0 bases at V and 7 bases at J, with 20 bases between the two ends. This CDR3 has 17 amino acids. Germline CDR1 and CDR2: SGDLS and YYNGEE. The CDR3 sequence is CASSVALGTVRGNEQFF. DNA of the CDR3: TGTGCCAGCAGCGTAGCCCTAGGGACGGTCCGCGGTAATGAGCAGTTCTTC.

The chain employs TRBV19 and TRBJ2-5; TRBD1 aligns across 8 bases. The CDR3 is 14 residues long. CDR1 is LNHDA, CDR2 SQIVND, per germline (reference sequence). Trimming removed 3 bases from V and 5 bases from J; junction bases left unmatched: 5. This CDR3 reads CASSIQGALETQYF. CDR3 coding DNA: TGTGCCAGTAGTATTCAGGGGGCTTTGGAGACCCAGTACTTC. Filled out from reference TRBV19 and TRBJ2-5, the complete variable domain reads DGGITQSPKYLFRKEGQNVTLSCEQNLNHDAMYWYRQDPGQGLRLIYYSQIVNDFQKGDIAEGYSVSREKKESFPLTVTSAQKNPTAFYLCASSIQGALETQYFGPGTRLLVL.

This clone was observed a handful of times. The V gene is TRBV7-6, the J gene TRBJ2-5, with D possibly TRBD1 on 6 matching bases. CDR3 length: 16 residues. V was pared by 5 bases and J by 5 bases, with 21 bases between. Germline CDR1 reads SGHVS; CDR2 reads FNYEAQ. CDR3: CASSAGVRLVTETQYF. The CDR3 nucleotides read TGTGCCAGCAGCGCAGGGGTTAGGTTGGTTACGGAGACCCAGTACTTC.

In its sample, this clone was seen a few times. J is TRBJ2-7 and V is TRBV29-1; perhaps TRBD1 as D (5 bases). The CDR3 contains 11 residues. Germline V lookup: CDR1 SQVTM, CDR2 ANQGSEA. V was clipped by 6 bases and J by 5 bases, with 11 bases between them. The CDR3 sequence is CSVARVNEQYF. The CDR3 bases are TGCAGCGTGGCCAGGGTTAACGAGCAGTACTTC.

The chain uses TRBV7-6 and TRBJ2-2; the match to TRBD2 covers 10 bases. V lost 1 base to trimming and J lost 4 bases; unmatched junction nucleotides: 0. Per germline, CDR1 SGHVS and CDR2 FNYEAQ. CDR3 length: 15 residues. Here the CDR3 DNA reads TGTGCCAGCAGCTTAGTAGCGGGAGGCACCGGGGAGCTGTTTTTT. Its protein is CASSLVAGGTGELFF.

Only a few counts were recorded for this clone. Sequence at one end of the junction differs from germline and may be a read error. The chain links TRBV5-1 to TRBJ2-5; D gene unclear. Looked up from germline, CDR1 is SGHRS and CDR2 is YFSETQ. This CDR3 is built from 13 residues. CDR3 residues: CASSFGDQETQYF. The CDR3 nucleotides read TGTGCCAGCAGCTTTGGGGATCAAGAGACCCAGTACTTC.

This clone was picked up a small number of times. The chain has TRBV11-1 and TRBJ2-7, with D hard to call. Germline CDR1 is SGHAT and CDR2 is FQDESV (reference sequence). The CDR3 consists of 12 residues. Trimming left V 5 bases short and J 3 bases short, with 8 bases between. The CDR3 reads CASSPDYYEQYF. Written as DNA, the CDR3 is TGTGCCAGCAGCCCCGATTACTACGAGCAGTACTTC.

This sequence joins TRBV27 and TRBJ2-7; TRBD2 aligns across 10 bases. Trimming took 3 bases from V and 3 from J; bases not matched to a gene: 5. Germline V lookup: CDR1 MNHEY, CDR2 SMNVEV (reference sequence). The CDR3 runs 15 residues. The CDR3 region has the DNA TGTGCCAGCAGTTTCTCGAGGACTAGCGGCTACGAGCAGTACTTC. This codes for CASSFSRTSGYEQYF.

A few counts support this clone. V is TRBV10-1 and J is TRBJ2-3, with 8 bases fitting TRBD2. J lost 1 base, V lost 5 bases, and 8 bases had no gene match. The CDR3 has 16 amino acids. Germline values: CDR1 WNHNN, CDR2 SYGVQD (reference sequence). The CDR3: CASSHGGGIGTDTQYF. Here the CDR3 DNA reads TGCGCCAGCAGTCACGGCGGGGGGATTGGCACAGATACGCAGTATTTT.

This clone is medium-sized in the sample. V is TRBV20-1 and J is TRBJ2-5; D gene ambiguous. Germline V lookup: CDR1 DFQATT, CDR2 SNEGSKA (reference sequence). This CDR3 is built from 11 residues. Trimming took 8 bases from V and 5 from J, leaving 12 bases between them. CDR3 loop: CSYIYRETQYF. The CDR3 DNA reads as TGCAGTTACATATATAGGGAGACCCAGTACTTC.

Notes on this clone: At one end the junction does not follow the germline gene, possibly because of a read error. The same CDR3 arises from other DNA sequences in this sample as well. CDR3 region: CAISETETNTEAFF. The CDR3 DNA reads as TGCGCCATCAGTGAGACTGAAACGAACACTGAAGCTTTCTTT. This chain joins TRBV10-3 and TRBJ1-1; no clear D gene. This CDR3 region has 14 residues. CDR1 is ENHRY, CDR2 SYGVKD, per germline.

This clone is medium-sized by share. The chain recombines TRBV9 with TRBJ2-1; TRBD2 agrees at 8 bases. Germline values: CDR1 SGDLS, CDR2 YYNGEE. Trimming removed 4 bases from V and 9 bases from J; junction bases left unmatched: 15. This CDR3 region has 16 residues. In DNA, the CDR3 is TGTGCCAGCAGCCCCCGGGGGGGAGGCCGTCTGGGTGAGCAGTTCTTC. Translation: CASSPRGGGRLGEQFF.

The sample holds a few counts of this clone. The chain is built from TRBV18 and TRBJ1-6; D is unresolved. CDR1 and CDR2 from the germline V gene are KGHSH and LQKENI. Trimming removed 3 bases from V and 8 bases from J, with 11 bases in between. The CDR3 is 14 residues long. CDR3 sequence (DNA): TGTGCCAGCTCACCTCCCGGACTTTATTCACCCCTCCACTTT. This sequence encodes CASSPPGLYSPLHF.

The rearrangement links TRBV7-8 to TRBJ1-6; TRBD1 matches 10 bases. V gave up 4 bases and J gave up 8 bases; unmatched junction bases: 2. CDR3 length: 14 residues. CDR1 and CDR2 (germline): SGHVS, FQNEAQ. The CDR3 loop reads CASSSGTGDSPLHF. Written as DNA, the CDR3 is TGTGCCAGCAGCTCCGGGACAGGGGATTCACCCCTCCACTTT.

This clone turned up a few times. The chain carries TRBV6-6 and TRBJ2-7; 10 nucleotides line up with TRBD2. Germline V gene lookup returns CDR1 MNHNY and CDR2 SVGAGI (reference sequence). CDR3 length: 15 amino acids. J gave up 6 bases and V 2 bases, and 7 bases lay outside the gene matches. CDR3 DNA sequence: TGTGCCAGCAGTTACGCGCTGCTAGCGGGAGCCGAGCAGTACTTC. This sequence encodes CASSYALLAGAEQYF.

CDR3 DNA: TGTGCCAGCAGTTTAACCGGGACAGGGGGTCAGCCCCAGCATTTT. It specifies CASSLTGTGGQPQHF. The gene calls are TRBV6-6 and TRBJ1-5; the match to TRBD1 covers 11 bases. Germline CDR1 and CDR2: MNHNY and SVGAGI (reference sequence). J was trimmed by 6 bases and V by 4 bases; bases with no gene match: 5. The CDR3 contains 15 residues.

Only a few counts were recorded for this clone. V usage is TRBV5-6 and J usage is TRBJ1-2; 7 bases line up with TRBD1. V lost 4 bases to trimming and J lost 4 bases; unmatched junction nucleotides: 4. Germline V CDR1 and CDR2: SGHDT, YYEEEE. CDR3 length equals 13 residues. CDR3 in amino acids: CASSRDRAYGYTF. The DNA of the CDR3 is TGTGCCAGCAGCCGTGACAGGGCCTATGGCTACACCTTC.

The rearrangement uses TRBV11-3 and TRBJ1-5; D gene ambiguous. The CDR3 runs 16 residues. Per germline, CDR1 SGHNT and CDR2 YENEEA. Trimming cost V 4 bases and J 0 bases, with 13 bases left between them. The CDR3 nucleotides are TGTGCCAGCAGCTGGGTTGCGGGCGGTAGCAATCAGCCCCAGCATTTT. This codes for CASSWVAGGSNQPQHF.

This clone qualifies as medium-sized. The chain carries TRBV5-6 and TRBJ1-2; D is unresolved. The CDR3 sequence is 17 residues long. Germline values: CDR1 SGHDT, CDR2 YYEEEE. Trimming took off 4 bases at V and 0 bases at J, with 19 bases between the two ends. The CDR3 nucleotides read TGTGCCAGCAGCCGCCCCGGGCCGGGAAGGACTAACTATGGCTACACCTTC. This translates into CASSRPGPGRTNYGYTF.

This clone was seen only once. The rearrangement links TRBV5-1 to TRBJ2-5, with TRBD2 identical over 14 bases. With V trimmed by 4 bases and J by 3 bases, 11 bases remained unmatched. Germline CDR1 is SGHRS and CDR2 is YFSETQ. This CDR3 is 18 amino acids long. The DNA for the CDR3 is TGCGCCAGCAGCCCTGCGGGACTAGCGGGAGTTTTTAAAGAGACCCAGTACTTC. Translating gives CASSPAGLAGVFKETQYF.

By frequency in the sample, this clone is medium-sized. This CDR3 reads CSARGGTQQYF. In DNA, the CDR3 is TGCAGTGCCCGAGGGGGGACGCAGCAGTACTTC. The chain combines TRBV20-1 with TRBJ2-7, with D perhaps matching TRBD1 or TRBD2 (6 bases each). Trimming stripped 6 bases from V and 8 bases from J, with 14 bases between. The length of the CDR3 is 11 residues. Germline loops: CDR1 DFQATT, CDR2 SNEGSKA (reference sequence).

The chain has TRBV11-2 and TRBJ2-3; possibly TRBD1 or TRBD2 for D (5 bases each). CDR1 is SGHAT, CDR2 FQNNGV, per germline. The CDR3 is 15 residues long. Trimming stripped 2 bases from V and 3 bases from J, with 12 bases between. The CDR3 loop is CASSLMMRGTDTQYF. The CDR3 nucleotides are TGTGCCAGCAGCTTAATGATGAGGGGTACAGATACGCAGTATTTT.